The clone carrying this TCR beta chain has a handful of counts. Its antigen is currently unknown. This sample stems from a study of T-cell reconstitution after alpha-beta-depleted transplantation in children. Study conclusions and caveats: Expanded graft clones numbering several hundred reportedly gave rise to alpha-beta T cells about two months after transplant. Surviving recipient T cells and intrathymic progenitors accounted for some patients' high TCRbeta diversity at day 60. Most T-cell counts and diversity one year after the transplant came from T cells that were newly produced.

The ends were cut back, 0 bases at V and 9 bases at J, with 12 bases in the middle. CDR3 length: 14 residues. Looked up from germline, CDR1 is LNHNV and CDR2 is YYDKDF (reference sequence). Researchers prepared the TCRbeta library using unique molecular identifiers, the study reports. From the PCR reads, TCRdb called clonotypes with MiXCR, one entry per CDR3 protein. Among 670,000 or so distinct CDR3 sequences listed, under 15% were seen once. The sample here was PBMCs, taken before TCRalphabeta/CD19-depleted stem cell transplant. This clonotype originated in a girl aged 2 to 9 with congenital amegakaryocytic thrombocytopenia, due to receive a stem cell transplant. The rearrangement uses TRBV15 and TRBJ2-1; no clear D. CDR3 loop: CATSRDVKGIEQFF. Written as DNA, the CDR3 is TGTGCCACCAGCAGAGACGTGAAGGGTATTGAGCAGTTCTTC.